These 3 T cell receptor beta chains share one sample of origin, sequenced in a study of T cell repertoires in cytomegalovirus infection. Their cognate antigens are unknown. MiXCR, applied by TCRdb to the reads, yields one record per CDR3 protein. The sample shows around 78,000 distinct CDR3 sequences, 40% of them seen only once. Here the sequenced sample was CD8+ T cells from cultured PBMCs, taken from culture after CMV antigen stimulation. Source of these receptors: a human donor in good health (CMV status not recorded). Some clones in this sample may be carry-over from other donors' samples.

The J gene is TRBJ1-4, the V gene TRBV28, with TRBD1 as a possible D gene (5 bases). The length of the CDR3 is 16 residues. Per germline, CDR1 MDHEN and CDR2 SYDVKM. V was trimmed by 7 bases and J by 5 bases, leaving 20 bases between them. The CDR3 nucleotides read TGTGCCAGCACCCCCCGGCGGGGGGACTGGAATGAAAAACTGTTTTTT. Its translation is CASTPRRGDWNEKLFF. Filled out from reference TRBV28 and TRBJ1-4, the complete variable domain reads DVKVTQSSRYLVKRTGEKVFLECVQDMDHENMFWYRQDPGLGLRLIYFSYDVKMKEKGDIPEGYSVSREKKERFSLILESASTNQTSMYLCASTPRRGDWNEKLFFGSGTQLSVL.

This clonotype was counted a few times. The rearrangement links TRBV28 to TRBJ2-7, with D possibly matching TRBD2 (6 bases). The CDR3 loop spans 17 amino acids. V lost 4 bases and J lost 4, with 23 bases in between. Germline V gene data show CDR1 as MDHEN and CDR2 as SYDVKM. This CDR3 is CASSSLLNGVGRYEQYF. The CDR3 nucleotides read TGTGCCAGCAGTTCCCTCCTCAACGGGGTGGGGAGGTACGAGCAGTACTTC.

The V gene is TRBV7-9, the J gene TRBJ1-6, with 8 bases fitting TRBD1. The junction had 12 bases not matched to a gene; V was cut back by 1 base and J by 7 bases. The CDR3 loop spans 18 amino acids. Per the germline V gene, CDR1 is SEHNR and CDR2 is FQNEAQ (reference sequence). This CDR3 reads CASSLVGTGGGRNSPLHF. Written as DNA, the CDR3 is TGTGCCAGCAGCTTAGTAGGGACAGGAGGAGGTCGGAATTCACCCCTCCACTTT.